The 18 T cell receptor beta chains reported below all come from one sample, sequenced in a study of blood T cell repertoires in COVID-19. Measured with immunoSEQ multiplex PCR; TCRdb has only the in-frame clones, and not every one. This sample has approximately 110,000 clones, with 60% to 85% found just once. The material sequenced was peripheral blood. These receptors were taken from a human donor with acute or convalescent COVID-19. The donor label of this sample is uncertain.

The chain combines TRBV11-2 with TRBJ2-2; 7 bases line up with TRBD2. Trimming removed 2 bases from V and 4 bases from J; junction bases left unmatched: 1. The germline CDR1 and CDR2 sequences are SGHAT and FQNNGV. The CDR3 sequence is 14 residues long. CDR3 DNA sequence: TGTGCCAGCAGCTTAAGGGAGGGCACCGGGGAGCTGTTTTTT. Translated, it gives CASSLREGTGELFF.

The V gene is TRBV2, the J gene TRBJ2-2, with D possibly TRBD2 on 5 matching bases. The CDR3 has 15 amino acids. Trimming took 4 bases from V and 1 from J, leaving 10 bases between them. Germline V gene data show CDR1 as SNHLY and CDR2 as FYNNEI. CDR3 nucleotides: TGTGCCAGCAGTGGCCGAGGGAGGAACACCGGGGAGCTGTTTTTT. It specifies CASSGRGRNTGELFF.

A single count supports this clone. The CDR3 reads CASSRTGEKEQPQHF. CDR3 nucleotide sequence: TGTGCCAGCAGCCGGACAGGGGAGAAGGAACAGCCCCAGCATTTT. The chain employs TRBV5-5 and TRBJ1-5, with 9 bases that match TRBD1. This CDR3 has 15 amino acids. In germline, CDR1 is SGHKS, CDR2 YYEKEE (reference sequence). J gave up 7 bases and V 4 bases, and 9 bases lay outside the gene matches.

This clone was recorded a few times. The CDR3 DNA is TGTGCCAGCAGCCACGGAGGCGCATCCTACGAGCAGTACTTC. Encoded protein: CASSHGGASYEQYF. This sequence joins TRBV9 and TRBJ2-7; tentative D call: TRBD2 (5 bases). V gave up 4 bases and J gave up 1 base, with 12 bases separating them. CDR3 length: 14 amino acids. CDR1 and CDR2 from the germline V gene are SGDLS and YYNGEE. The complete variable domain, with remaining parts taken from reference TRBV9 and TRBJ2-7, reads DSGVTQTPKHLITATGQRVTLRCSPRSGDLSVYWYQQSLDQGLQFLIQYYNGEERAKGNILERFSAQQFPDLHSELNLSSLELGDSALYFCASSHGGASYEQYFGPGTRLTVT.

V usage is TRBV30 and J usage is TRBJ1-2; 7 bases are a match to TRBD1. The CDR3 has 16 amino acids. Germline loops: CDR1 GTSNPN, CDR2 SVGIG (reference sequence). V lost 5 bases and J lost 3; bases outside the gene matches: 15. CDR3 amino acids: CAWARTGTPEHYGYTF. In DNA, the CDR3 is TGTGCCTGGGCAAGGACAGGTACACCGGAACACTATGGCTACACCTTC. Filled out from reference TRBV30 and TRBJ1-2, the complete variable domain reads SQTIHQWPATLVQPVGSPLSLECTVEGTSNPNLYWYRQAAGRGLQLLFYSVGIGQISSEVPQNLSASRPQDRQFILSSKKLLLSDSGFYLCAWARTGTPEHYGYTFGSGTRLTVV.

This clone was detected only once. The chain combines TRBV7-9 with TRBJ2-5, with 14 bases fitting TRBD2. Germline V CDR1 and CDR2: SEHNR, FQNEAQ (reference sequence). With V trimmed by 4 bases and J by 5 bases, 9 bases remained unmatched. The CDR3 runs to 17 residues. The CDR3 sequence is CASSSGLAGGVGETQYF. The CDR3, as DNA: TGTGCCAGCAGCTCCGGACTAGCGGGGGGAGTCGGGGAGACCCAGTACTTC.

The chain couples TRBV9 to TRBJ1-6, with a possible D match to TRBD1 (5 bases). Germline values: CDR1 SGDLS, CDR2 YYNGEE. CDR3 size: 14 residues. The ends were cut back, 4 bases at V and 9 bases at J, with 14 bases in the middle. The CDR3 DNA sequence: TGTGCCAGCAGCCAGCGGGGCGCAATTTCACCCCTCCACTTT. Translating it yields CASSQRGAISPLHF.

In its sample, this clone was seen once. V is TRBV5-1 and J is TRBJ2-1; D perhaps matches TRBD2 (6 bases). This CDR3 has 14 residues. Germline assignment: CDR1 SGHRS and CDR2 YFSETQ. The V and J ends lost 4 bases and 0 bases respectively, with 8 bases between them. CDR3 in amino acids: CASSPGDSYNEQFF. The CDR3 region has the DNA TGCGCCAGCAGCCCGGGGGACTCCTACAATGAGCAGTTCTTC. Based on the CDR3 plus reference TRBV5-1 and TRBJ2-1, the full variable domain is KAGVTQTPRYLIKTRGQQVTLSCSPISGHRSVSWYQQTPGQGLQFLFEYFSETQRNKGNFPGRFSGRQFSNSRSEMNVSTLELGDSALYLCASSPGDSYNEQFFGPGTRLTVL.

The chain employs TRBV19 and TRBJ2-7, with D tentatively TRBD1 (5 bases). CDR3 length: 14 residues. Germline V gives CDR1 LNHDA, CDR2 SQIVND (reference sequence). V was shortened by 5 bases and J by 4 bases, with 15 bases between the two germline ends. The CDR3 DNA sequence: TGTGCCAGTAGTTTAGGCGACAGACTGTACGAGCAGTACTTC. Amino acid sequence: CASSLGDRLYEQYF. The entire variable domain, with the rest obtained from reference TRBV19 and TRBJ2-7, is as follows: DGGITQSPKYLFRKEGQNVTLSCEQNLNHDAMYWYRQDPGQGLRLIYYSQIVNDFQKGDIAEGYSVSREKKESFPLTVTSAQKNPTAFYLCASSLGDRLYEQYFGPGTRLTVT.

This clone was observed a handful of times. The chain combines TRBV4-2 with TRBJ1-3; no definite D call. The V and J ends lost 1 base and 4 bases respectively, with 5 bases between them. Germline assignment: CDR1 LGHNA and CDR2 YNFKEQ. The CDR3 is made up of 13 amino acids. The DNA for the CDR3 is TGTGCCAGCAGCCAAGGAGGGGGAAACACCATATATTTT. Protein sequence: CASSQGGGNTIYF.

The V call is TRBV28, the J call TRBJ1-6; 8 bases are a match to TRBD1. Germline V lookup: CDR1 MDHEN, CDR2 SYDVKM. Trimming removed 8 bases from V and 13 bases from J; junction bases left unmatched: 13. The CDR3 is 14 residues long. CDR3 in amino acids: CASRRGQVPRPLHF. In nucleotides, the CDR3 is TGTGCCAGCCGTAGGGGACAGGTTCCCCGGCCCCTCCACTTT.

V and J are TRBV14 and TRBJ1-2, with 7 bases identical to TRBD1. The ends lost 4 bases at V and 0 bases at J; junction bases unmatched: 2. Germline CDR1 and CDR2: SGHDN and FVKESK. This CDR3 has 14 residues. CDR3 in amino acids: CASSPGQANYGYTF. In nucleotides, the CDR3 is TGTGCCAGCAGCCCCGGACAGGCTAACTATGGCTACACCTTC.

The rearrangement links TRBV6-5 to TRBJ1-6, with unresolved D. Trimming cost V 0 bases and J 7 bases, with 4 bases left between them. Germline-derived CDR1 and CDR2 are MNHEY and SVGAGI. CDR3 size: 13 residues. The CDR3 region has the DNA TGTGCCAGCAGTTACTCGCAGAATTCACCCCTCCACTTT. It codes for CASSYSQNSPLHF.

J is TRBJ1-2 and V is TRBV28; tentatively, D is TRBD1 (6 bases). Germline V gives CDR1 MDHEN, CDR2 SYDVKM. The CDR3 runs to 13 residues. Deletions cut 9 bases from V and 1 base from J, with 12 bases between. CDR3 coding DNA: TGTGCCAGTCAACAGGGAATTAACTATGGCTACACCTTC. This gives the protein CASQQGINYGYTF.

The chain uses TRBV28 and TRBJ2-3, with 8 bases aligning to TRBD2. Germline V CDR1 and CDR2: MDHEN, SYDVKM. The V and J ends lost 5 bases and 4 bases, in that order; junction bases with no gene match: 5. The CDR3 length is 14 residues. For the CDR3, the DNA is TGTGCCAGCAGTCCTCGGACTAGCCCAGATACGCAGTATTTT. Protein sequence: CASSPRTSPDTQYF.

V and J are TRBV7-9 and TRBJ2-1; D remains ambiguous. Trimming took 6 bases from V and 0 from J, leaving 9 bases between them. CDR3 size: 14 residues. Germline assignment: CDR1 SEHNR and CDR2 FQNEAQ (reference sequence). In DNA, the CDR3 is TGTGCCAGCAGTTCGTTTAGCTCCTACAATGAGCAGTTCTTC. Translating it yields CASSSFSSYNEQFF.

This clone was recorded a few times. The chain couples TRBV10-3 to TRBJ2-5, with unresolved D. Germline-derived CDR1 and CDR2 are ENHRY and SYGVKD. The CDR3 loop spans 14 amino acids. V gave up 3 bases and J gave up 1 base, with 9 bases separating them. CDR3 loop: CAISDWLGQETQYF. CDR3 nucleotide sequence: TGTGCCATCAGTGATTGGCTAGGCCAAGAGACCCAGTACTTC.

The V and J genes are TRBV27 and TRBJ2-5; D is perhaps TRBD1 (6 bases). CDR3 length: 14 amino acids. In germline, CDR1 is MNHEY, CDR2 SMNVEV (reference sequence). V gave up 4 bases and J gave up 0 bases, with 9 bases separating them. This CDR3 reads CASSSWTDQETQYF. The CDR3 DNA sequence: TGTGCCAGCAGTTCCTGGACAGACCAAGAGACCCAGTACTTC.